This TCR beta chain was recorded in a study of blood T cell repertoires in COVID-19. As for the study in general: Sources were T cells, B-cell-depleted T cells, or PBMCs; the material itself was cDNA or gDNA.

Trimming removed 1 base from V and 0 bases from J; junction bases left unmatched: 6. CDR3 length equals 18 residues. The germline V gene has CDR1 SGHRS and CDR2 YFSETQ. Authors' data handling: Quantification of nucleated cells was approximated via reference gene primer amplification. Profiling relied on immunoSEQ multiplex PCR, and the TCRdb table lists in-frame clones only, not all of them. V and J calls and clone size are as listed in that table; D and trimming were resolved from the DNA. The sample lists under 200,000 clones, about 82% seen once, with 6.5% in the top ten. Specimen: peripheral blood. This receptor was taken from a man between 70 and 80 years old with active or convalescent COVID-19. The V call is TRBV5-1, the J call TRBJ2-1; TRBD2 matches at 11 bases. The CDR3 loop reads CASSLHGTSGSSYNEQFF. The DNA for the CDR3 is TGCGCCAGCAGCTTGCACGGGACTAGCGGAAGCTCCTACAATGAGCAGTTCTTC.